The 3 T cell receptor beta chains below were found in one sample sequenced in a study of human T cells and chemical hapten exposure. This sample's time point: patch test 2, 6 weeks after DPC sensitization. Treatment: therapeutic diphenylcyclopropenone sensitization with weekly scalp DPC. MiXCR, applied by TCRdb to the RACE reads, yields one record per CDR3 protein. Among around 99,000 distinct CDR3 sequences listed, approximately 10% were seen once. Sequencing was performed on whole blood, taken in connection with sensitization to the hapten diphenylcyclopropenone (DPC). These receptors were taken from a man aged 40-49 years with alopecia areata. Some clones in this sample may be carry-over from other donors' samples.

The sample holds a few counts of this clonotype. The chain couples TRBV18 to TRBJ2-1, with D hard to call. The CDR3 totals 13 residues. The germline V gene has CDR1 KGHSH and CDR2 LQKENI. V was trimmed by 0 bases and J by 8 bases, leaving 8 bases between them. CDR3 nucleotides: TGTGCCAGCTCACCACCGGCACAGCATGAGCAGTTCTTC. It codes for CASSPPAQHEQFF. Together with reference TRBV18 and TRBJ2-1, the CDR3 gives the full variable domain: NAGVMQNPRHLVRRRGQEARLRCSPMKGHSHVYWYRQLPEEGLKFMVYLQKENIIDESGMPKERFSAEFPKEGPSILRIQQVVRGDSAAYFCASSPPAQHEQFFGPGTRLTVL.

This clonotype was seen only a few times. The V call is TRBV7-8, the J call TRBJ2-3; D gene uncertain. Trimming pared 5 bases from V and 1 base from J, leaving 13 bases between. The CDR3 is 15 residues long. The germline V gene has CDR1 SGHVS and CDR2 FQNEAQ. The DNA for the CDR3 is TGTGCCAGCAGCGTAGAGGAAGTCGGCACAGATACGCAGTATTTT. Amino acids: CASSVEEVGTDTQYF.

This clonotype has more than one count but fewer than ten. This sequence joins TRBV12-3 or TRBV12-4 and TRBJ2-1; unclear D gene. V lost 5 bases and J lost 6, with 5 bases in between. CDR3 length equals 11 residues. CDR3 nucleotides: TGTGCCAGCAGTGAGCCCAATGAGCAGTTCTTC. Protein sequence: CASSEPNEQFF.